Shown below are 21 T cell receptor beta chains from a single sample sequenced in a study of OX40 agonist ivuxolimab in advanced cancers. The protocol was immunoSEQ multiplex PCR, while the TCRdb copy is restricted to in-frame clones and leaves out a portion. The sample consists of about 24,000 clones, approximately 91% of them appearing once. This material consisted of CD4+ or CD8+ T cells sorted from blood, taken in a trial of the OX40 agonist ivuxolimab. The receptors derive from an adult with an advanced solid tumor such as melanoma, head and neck, liver or kidney cancer.

This clone was counted a single time. J is TRBJ1-5 and V is TRBV28, with 12 bases aligning to TRBD1. The germline V gene encodes CDR1 MDHEN and CDR2 SYDVKM. The CDR3 runs to 14 residues. Losses at the gene ends were 7 bases for V and 5 bases for J; bases not matched to a gene: 3. Here the CDR3 reads CASTGTGGDQPQHF. The DNA of the CDR3 is TGTGCCAGCACCGGGACAGGGGGCGATCAGCCCCAGCATTTT.

The chain carries TRBV28 and TRBJ2-1; 14 nucleotides align to TRBD2. Looked up from germline, CDR1 is MDHEN and CDR2 is SYDVKM. V lost 5 bases, J lost 9 bases, and 3 bases stayed unmatched. This CDR3 spans 14 amino acids. CDR3 in DNA: TGTGCCAGCAGTGCGACTAGCGGGGGGGCTGAGCAGTTCTTC. It yields the protein CASSATSGGAEQFF.

The chain's CDR3 is CASSRTVTDTQYF. CDR3 DNA sequence: TGTGCCAGTAGTCGGACAGTCACAGATACGCAGTATTTT. The J gene is TRBJ2-3, the V gene TRBV19, with D possibly being TRBD1 (6 bases). Germline CDR1 is LNHDA and CDR2 is SQIVND (reference sequence). The CDR3 contains 13 residues. V gave up 5 bases and J gave up 2 bases, with 8 bases separating them.

The chain employs TRBV9 and TRBJ2-7; D is uncertain. The CDR3 runs to 14 residues. V lost 0 bases and J 4 bases, leaving 11 bases between the germline ends. Germline V gene sequence: CDR1 SGDLS, CDR2 YYNGEE. CDR3 sequence reads: CASSVEGGGYEQYF. The CDR3 region has the DNA TGTGCCAGCAGCGTAGAAGGCGGTGGGTACGAGCAGTACTTC.

V is TRBV5-5 and J is TRBJ2-7; 10 nucleotides align to TRBD1. This CDR3 contains 16 residues. CDR1 is SGHKS and CDR2 is YYEKEE in the germline V gene (reference sequence). Losses at the gene ends were 7 bases for V and 5 bases for J; bases not matched to a gene: 15. The CDR3 spells CASGSNSGTGEDEQYF. CDR3 nucleotides: TGTGCCAGCGGGTCTAATTCCGGGACAGGGGAGGACGAGCAGTACTTC.

The chain uses TRBV5-6 and TRBJ2-6; D is uncertain. The CDR3 has 16 residues. V lost 6 bases to trimming and J lost 6 bases, with 19 bases between them. CDR1 is SGHDT and CDR2 is YYEEEE in the germline V gene. CDR3 sequence reads: CASTLLDPAVANVLTF. The CDR3 bases are TGTGCCAGCACCCTTCTCGACCCCGCCGTGGCCAACGTCCTGACTTTC.

The rearrangement joins TRBV14 to TRBJ2-7; D unclear. The length of the CDR3 is 15 residues. V lost 4 bases to trimming and J lost 2 bases, with 15 bases between them. Looked up from germline, CDR1 is SGHDN and CDR2 is FVKESK. This CDR3 reads CASSRGRVLTYEQYF. Written as DNA, the CDR3 is TGTGCCAGCAGCCGAGGCCGGGTCCTTACCTACGAGCAGTACTTC.

The gene calls are TRBV19 and TRBJ2-2, with 7 positions matching TRBD2. The J segment lost 4 bases and the V segment lost 2 bases, leaving 4 bases of the junction unmatched. This CDR3 has 15 amino acids. Germline V lookup: CDR1 LNHDA, CDR2 SQIVND (reference sequence). The CDR3: CASSISGVATGELFF. The CDR3 region has the DNA TGTGCCAGTAGTATAAGCGGGGTGGCCACCGGGGAGCTGTTTTTT.

V usage is TRBV2 and J usage is TRBJ1-1; no definite D call. CDR3 size: 16 residues. Per the germline V gene, CDR1 is SNHLY and CDR2 is FYNNEI. V lost 0 bases and J lost 0, with 11 bases in between. The CDR3 DNA follows: TGTGCCAGCAGTGAAGCGCCGTACAGCATGAACACTGAAGCTTTCTTT. Its protein product is CASSEAPYSMNTEAFF.

The chain uses TRBV11-2 and TRBJ2-7; TRBD1 matches at 9 bases. Germline CDR1 reads SGHAT; CDR2 reads FQNNGV. V trimming: 8 bases; J trimming: 5 bases; junction bases outside the gene matches: 16. The CDR3 has 16 residues. The CDR3 sequence: CASGTPGTGRTHEQYF. The CDR3 DNA follows: TGTGCCAGCGGAACCCCCGGGACAGGGCGGACCCACGAGCAGTACTTC.

This sequence joins TRBV18 and TRBJ1-1; D gene uncertain. The CDR3 extends over 16 amino acids. Germline values: CDR1 KGHSH, CDR2 LQKENI. V lost 2 bases, J lost 6 bases, and 19 bases lay in between. Here the CDR3 reads CASSPGYPSGNAEAFF. Written as DNA, the CDR3 is TGTGCCAGCTCACCAGGGTACCCCTCAGGTAACGCTGAAGCTTTCTTT.

The genes are TRBV9 and TRBJ2-1; 12 positions agree with TRBD2. J lost 4 bases, V lost 3 bases, and 5 bases had no gene match. This CDR3 comprises 16 residues. Looked up from germline, CDR1 is SGDLS and CDR2 is YYNGEE. CDR3 nucleotide sequence: TGTGCCAGCAGCGGGGGACTAGCGGGCTTTTACAATGAGCAGTTCTTC. Encoded protein: CASSGGLAGFYNEQFF.

This clone was seen a single time. This chain connects TRBV27 to TRBJ1-1; D possibly corresponds to TRBD1 (5 bases). Trimming cost V 3 bases and J 3 bases, with 20 bases left between them. The germline V gene has CDR1 MNHEY and CDR2 SMNVEV (reference sequence). This CDR3 has 17 residues. DNA of the CDR3: TGTGCCAGCAGTTTGGTTCGGGTCTGGGGACGGGACACTGAAGCTTTCTTT. Amino acids: CASSLVRVWGRDTEAFF.

The rearrangement links TRBV4-3 to TRBJ2-7; D is ambiguous. This CDR3 is built from 15 residues. Trimming left V 4 bases short and J 2 bases short, with 15 bases between. Germline CDR1 and CDR2: LGHNA and YSLEER. The CDR3 region has the DNA TGCGCCAGCAGCCCCCCGTTGCAGCGAACCTACGAGCAGTACTTC. The encoded protein is CASSPPLQRTYEQYF.

The CDR3 reads CASRARDSHPNQPQHF. The CDR3 region has the DNA TGTGCCAGCAGAGCGCGGGACAGCCACCCCAATCAGCCCCAGCATTTT. This chain connects TRBV2 to TRBJ1-5, with 7 bases matching TRBD1. Germline V gene data show CDR1 as SNHLY and CDR2 as FYNNEI. The CDR3 is 16 amino acids. V dropped 6 bases and J dropped 3; count of bases not matched to a gene: 11. Variable domain in full (rest from reference TRBV2 and TRBJ1-5): EPEVTQTPSHQVTQMGQEVILRCVPISNHLYFYWYRQILGQKVEFLVSFYNNEISEKSEIFDDQFSVERPDGSNFTLKIRSTKLEDSAMYFCASRARDSHPNQPQHFGDGTRLSIL.

The chain employs TRBV7-9 and TRBJ1-1, with a possible D match to TRBD1 (6 bases). This CDR3 has 16 residues. V lost 5 bases and J lost 2, with 18 bases in between. CDR1 SEHNR and CDR2 FQNEAQ come from the germline V gene (reference sequence). The CDR3 loop reads CASSPTFTQGNTEAFF. The CDR3 nucleotides are TGTGCCAGCAGCCCCACATTTACACAGGGCAACACTGAAGCTTTCTTT.

The CDR3 bases are TGTGCCAGCAGCTTATCTTTCGGGTTTGGGACTAGCGAGGACAATGAGCAGTTCTTC. It is translated as CASSLSFGFGTSEDNEQFF. This chain links TRBV7-3 with TRBJ2-1; 10 bases are shared with TRBD2. The CDR3 runs 19 residues. V trimming: 2 bases; J trimming: 5 bases; junction bases outside the gene matches: 15. Germline loops: CDR1 SGHTA, CDR2 FQGTGA.

The CDR3 nucleotides read TGTGCCAGCAGTGACACGGACAGGGGCACTGAAGCTTTCTTT. Protein product: CASSDTDRGTEAFF. The chain links TRBV6-4 to TRBJ1-1; 9 nucleotides line up with TRBD1. The CDR3 length is 14 residues. Germline CDR1 and CDR2: MRHNA and SNTAGT. V was clipped by 2 bases and J by 4 bases; unmatched bases: 2.

The gene calls are TRBV16 and TRBJ2-4, with D possibly TRBD2 on 5 matching bases. Germline V gene sequence: CDR1 KGHSY, CDR2 FQNENV. The CDR3 totals 17 residues. The ends were cut back, 5 bases at V and 0 bases at J, with 17 bases in the middle. The CDR3 spells CASSWEFLSLAKNIQYF. CDR3 sequence (DNA): TGTGCCAGCAGCTGGGAGTTTCTTTCACTAGCCAAAAACATTCAGTACTTC. Drawing the rest from reference TRBV16 and TRBJ2-4, the complete variable domain is GEEVAQTPKHLVRGEGQKAKLYCAPIKGHSYVFWYQQVLKNEFKFLISFQNENVFDETGMPKERFSAKCLPNSPCSLEIQATKLEDSAVYFCASSWEFLSLAKNIQYFGAGTRLSVL.

In its sample, this clone was seen once. V is TRBV19 and J is TRBJ2-1, with 7 bases fitting TRBD2. Trimming cost V 6 bases and J 9 bases; bases outside gene matches: 2. Germline assignment: CDR1 LNHDA and CDR2 SQIVND (reference sequence). This CDR3 comprises 11 residues. For the CDR3, the DNA is TGTGCCAGTAGATGGGGGGGTGAGCAGTTCTTC. Translating it yields CASRWGGEQFF.

The rearrangement links TRBV30 to TRBJ2-1; D is perhaps TRBD2 (5 bases). Germline V gene data show CDR1 as GTSNPN and CDR2 as SVGIG (reference sequence). Trimming took 0 bases from V and 7 from J, leaving 10 bases between them. The CDR3 extends over 13 amino acids. The CDR3 DNA reads TGTGCCTGGAGTGTTTGGTCGGGGAATGAGCAGTTCTTC. Translation: CAWSVWSGNEQFF.